Listed here are 24 T cell receptor beta chains from one sample, sequenced in a study of regulatory T cells in long-lasting Graves disease. Construction of the TCR beta libraries employed iRepertoire HTBI primers in conjunction with Arm-PCR of CDR3 regions. TCRdb re-called the multiplex PCR reads with MiXCR, one entry per CDR3 protein. The sample shows some 460,000 distinct CDR3 sequences, 15% to 20% of them seen only once. Time point reported: newly diagnosed GD, antithyroid drugs for less than 3 months. PBMC-derived RNA was used for the TCR library. This sample also belongs to another study, concerning T cells in Graves' hyperthyroidism and ophthalmopathy.

The material was peripheral blood mononuclear cells (PBMCs), obtained at new diagnosis, from a patient treated with antithyroid drugs. These receptors were taken from a man aged 35-49 years with Graves disease.

This clonotype was counted at least ten times. V usage is TRBV18 and J usage is TRBJ1-1, with D possibly TRBD1 on 6 matching bases. This CDR3 contains 13 residues. Trimming stripped 3 bases from V and 9 bases from J, with 14 bases between. Germline V gives CDR1 KGHSH, CDR2 LQKENI. DNA for the CDR3: TGTGCCAGCTCACCTACTCGGACAGAGAAAGCTTTCTTT. It translates to CASSPTRTEKAFF.

The V gene is TRBV30, the J gene TRBJ1-6; 7 bases are shared with TRBD1. CDR3 length: 17 amino acids. CDR1 and CDR2 from the germline V gene are GTSNPN and SVGIG (reference sequence). After removal of 2 bases from V and 10 bases from J, the junction contained 17 bases not matched to a gene. CDR3 in amino acids: CAWSTGDRVVKRSPLHF. DNA of the CDR3: TGTGCCTGGAGTACGGGAGACAGGGTCGTGAAAAGATCACCCCTCCACTTT.

This clonotype appeared many times. CDR3: CASRGQGAYNQPQHF. CDR3 coding DNA: TGTGCCAGCAGGGGACAGGGGGCGTACAATCAGCCCCAGCATTTT. The V call is TRBV27, the J call TRBJ1-5; TRBD1 agrees at 12 bases. Unmatched junction bases numbered 3, after V lost 6 bases and J lost 3 bases. CDR1 MNHEY and CDR2 SMNVEV come from the germline V gene (reference sequence). This CDR3 has 15 amino acids.

The chain carries TRBV5-1 and TRBJ2-3; TRBD2 aligns across 7 bases. Germline trimming cut 6 bases from V and 5 bases from J; bases unmatched to any gene: 12. CDR1 SGHRS and CDR2 YFSETQ come from the germline V gene. The CDR3 has 15 amino acids. The CDR3 DNA follows: TGCGCCAGCACCCTCGGAGGGAGGGTTAGAGATACGCAGTATTTT. The encoded protein is CASTLGGRVRDTQYF.

This clonotype was found many times. The chain links TRBV28 to TRBJ2-2; the D gene is possibly TRBD2 (5 bases). CDR1 and CDR2 (germline): MDHEN, SYDVKM. V lost 5 bases and J lost 4, with 14 bases in between. The CDR3 spans 15 residues. Here the CDR3 DNA reads TGTGCCAGCAGTGAACAAGGACTCTTCACCGGGGAGCTGTTTTTT. It codes for CASSEQGLFTGELFF.

This clonotype was recorded many times. V gene TRBV12-3 or TRBV12-4 combines with J gene TRBJ1-2; TRBD1 aligns across 9 bases. CDR3 length: 14 residues. The V gene end was trimmed by 6 bases and the J gene end by 3 bases; junction bases not matched to a gene: 5. The CDR3 sequence: CASRTGQGHYGYTF. CDR3 nucleotides: TGTGCCAGCAGAACGGGACAGGGCCACTATGGCTACACCTTC.

CDR3 loop: CASIKTGFPYEQYF. DNA for the CDR3: TGTGCCAGCATCAAGACAGGGTTTCCCTACGAGCAGTACTTC. The J gene is TRBJ2-7, the V gene TRBV7-2; 7 bases map to TRBD1. The CDR3 is 14 amino acids. J gave up 2 bases and V 7 bases, and 8 bases lay outside the gene matches. Germline CDR1 and CDR2: SGHTA and FQGNSA.

Ten or more counts support this clonotype. This rearrangement joins TRBV10-3 to TRBJ2-1; no reliable D call. Germline V gene lookup returns CDR1 ENHRY and CDR2 SYGVKD. The V and J ends lost 6 bases and 0 bases respectively, with 12 bases between them. This CDR3 has 15 residues. CDR3 amino acids: CAIRGTVSSYNEQFF. The DNA for the CDR3 is TGTGCCATCAGGGGAACAGTTAGCTCCTACAATGAGCAGTTCTTC.

This clonotype was found many times. This chain links TRBV25-1 with TRBJ1-1; D is unclear. CDR1 and CDR2 from the germline V gene are MGHDK and SYGVNS. The CDR3 is made up of 17 amino acids. Deletions cut 2 bases from V and 1 base from J, with 17 bases between. The CDR3 DNA reads TGTGCCAGCAGTGAACCCATCGGTGGAGGCGGGAACACTGAAGCTTTCTTT. It is translated as CASSEPIGGGGNTEAFF.

This rearrangement joins TRBV7-3 to TRBJ1-1; the D is unclear. CDR1 and CDR2 (germline): SGHTA, FQGTGA. The V and J ends lost 0 bases and 4 bases respectively, with 6 bases between them. This CDR3 is built from 13 residues. This CDR3 reads CASSLTVSTEAFF. For the CDR3, the DNA is TGTGCCAGCAGCTTAACAGTTTCCACTGAAGCTTTCTTT.

This clonotype was picked up a small number of times. The chain combines TRBV20-1 with TRBJ2-3; D ambiguous. With 3 bases removed from V and 5 bases from J, the gap between germline ends came to 15 bases. CDR3 size: 14 residues. From germline, CDR1 is DFQATT and CDR2 SNEGSKA (reference sequence). The CDR3, as DNA: TGCAGTGCTAGGGCCTCCCACGTTGTAGATACGCAGTATTTT. Its translation is CSARASHVVDTQYF.

The chain joins TRBV6-1 to TRBJ1-5, with D possibly being TRBD1 (5 bases). Trimming left V 0 bases short and J 3 bases short, with 9 bases between. Germline V gives CDR1 MNHNS, CDR2 SASEGT. This CDR3 spans 15 amino acids. Here the CDR3 DNA reads TGTGCCAGCAGTGAAGCGCTAGGGGTCAATCAGCCCCAGCATTTT. Amino acids: CASSEALGVNQPQHF.

This clonotype was seen only a few times. V is TRBV6-2 or TRBV6-3 and J is TRBJ1-5; D ambiguous. The germline V gene has CDR1 MNHEY and CDR2 SVGEGT. The CDR3 runs 14 residues. V was trimmed by 5 bases and J by 0 bases, leaving 8 bases between them. The CDR3 coding sequence is TGTGCCAGCAGTGAAGCTTTTAGCAATCAGCCCCAGCATTTT. This translates into CASSEAFSNQPQHF.

This clonotype was picked up a small number of times. The chain has TRBV25-1 and TRBJ1-4; D is perhaps TRBD1 (6 bases). CDR3 length: 16 residues. V lost 6 bases and J 6 bases, leaving 20 bases between the germline ends. CDR1 and CDR2 from the germline V gene are MGHDK and SYGVNS. CDR3 protein: CASSPMGGQSDEKLFF. Written as DNA, the CDR3 is TGTGCCAGCAGCCCAATGGGGGGACAATCGGATGAAAAACTGTTTTTT.

The V and J genes are TRBV20-1 and TRBJ2-1, with 10 bases aligning to TRBD2. The V and J ends lost 3 bases and 6 bases, in that order; junction bases with no gene match: 20. This CDR3 spans 19 amino acids. The germline gives CDR1 DFQATT, CDR2 SNEGSKA (reference sequence). Here the CDR3 reads CSASLLTSGNTLVSNEQFF. DNA for the CDR3: TGCAGTGCTAGCTTGCTAACTAGCGGGAACACCCTTGTTTCCAATGAGCAGTTCTTC.

There are many counts of this clonotype. The rearrangement joins TRBV11-2 to TRBJ2-2, with TRBD2 identical over 13 bases. The CDR3 sequence is 16 residues long. The germline CDR1 and CDR2 sequences are SGHAT and FQNNGV. The junction had 6 bases not matched to a gene; V was cut back by 3 bases and J by 8 bases. The CDR3: CASSFLLAGGPGELFF. The CDR3 DNA follows: TGTGCCAGCAGCTTTCTACTAGCGGGAGGGCCGGGGGAGCTGTTTTTT.

Only a few counts were recorded for this clonotype. The V call is TRBV2, the J call TRBJ1-1, with D tentatively TRBD1 (5 bases). Germline-derived CDR1 and CDR2 are SNHLY and FYNNEI. This CDR3 contains 15 residues. V was pared by 7 bases and J by 3 bases, with 18 bases between. CDR3 DNA sequence: TGTGCCAGCAACCTCGGATTTGGGGGGGACACTGAAGCTTTCTTT. It encodes CASNLGFGGDTEAFF.

This clonotype was counted many times. The genes are TRBV7-2 and TRBJ2-1; 8 bases agree with TRBD2. CDR1 is SGHTA and CDR2 is FQGNSA in the germline V gene. V dropped 3 bases and J dropped 0; count of bases not matched to a gene: 4. The CDR3 covers 16 residues. The CDR3 loop reads CASSLTSVSSYNEQFF. Here the CDR3 DNA reads TGTGCCAGCAGCTTGACTAGCGTTAGCTCCTACAATGAGCAGTTCTTC.

This clonotype was seen ten or more times. The chain links TRBV4-1 to TRBJ2-3; a weak D match, TRBD2 (5 bases). There are 15 residues in the CDR3. Per germline, CDR1 MGHRA and CDR2 YSYEKL. The V end lost 0 bases, the J end lost 4 bases, and 11 bases lay between the germline ends. Here the CDR3 DNA reads TGCGCCAGCAGCCAAGAGTGGGAGTTGGCAGATACGCAGTATTTT. It translates to CASSQEWELADTQYF.

This clonotype was seen at least ten times. The chain combines TRBV11-2 with TRBJ2-7, with D possibly being TRBD2 (6 bases). V lost 1 base, J lost 6 bases, and 10 bases lay in between. CDR1 and CDR2 (germline): SGHAT, FQNNGV. The CDR3 sequence is 13 residues long. The CDR3 DNA reads TGTGCCAGCAGCTTAGGAGGAGGGTCCGAGCAGTACTTC. This codes for CASSLGGGSEQYF.

Details on this clonotype: A much more abundant neighbour one base away suggests this may be a read error. The chain couples TRBV7-9 to TRBJ2-5; D not certain. From germline, CDR1 is SEHNR and CDR2 FQNEAQ (reference sequence). The CDR3 covers 11 residues. The CDR3 loop reads CTSSSVETQYF. The CDR3, as DNA: TGTACCAGCAGCTCTGTGGAGACCCAGTACTTC.

This clonotype was observed at least ten times. The rearrangement joins TRBV20-1 to TRBJ2-2; D is possibly TRBD1 or TRBD2 (5 bases each). Deletions cut 5 bases from V and 0 bases from J, with 10 bases between. The CDR3 consists of 14 residues. The V gene's germline CDR1 is DFQATT and CDR2 SNEGSKA (reference sequence). CDR3: CSASGTANTGELFF. CDR3 in DNA: TGCAGTGCTTCCGGGACGGCGAACACCGGGGAGCTGTTTTTT.

This clonotype was detected ten times or more. The chain has TRBV18 and TRBJ2-1; 8 bases map to TRBD2. The CDR3 length is 13 residues. J lost 10 bases, V lost 6 bases, and 8 bases had no gene match. Germline V gene lookup returns CDR1 KGHSH and CDR2 LQKENI. The CDR3 loop reads CASSELAGQEQFF. DNA of the CDR3: TGTGCCAGCTCCGAGTTAGCGGGACAAGAGCAGTTCTTC.

In regard to this clonotype: A much larger clone lies a single base off, so this may be a read error. J is TRBJ1-2 and V is TRBV5-1; D may be TRBD1 (6 bases). With 3 bases removed from V and 3 bases from J, the gap between germline ends came to 12 bases. The CDR3 runs to 14 residues. Germline V gene lookup returns CDR1 SGHRS and CDR2 YFSETQ. The CDR3 coding sequence is TGCGCCAGCAGCTCCACAGGGTGGGACTATGGCTACACCTTC. It encodes CASSSTGWDYGYTF.